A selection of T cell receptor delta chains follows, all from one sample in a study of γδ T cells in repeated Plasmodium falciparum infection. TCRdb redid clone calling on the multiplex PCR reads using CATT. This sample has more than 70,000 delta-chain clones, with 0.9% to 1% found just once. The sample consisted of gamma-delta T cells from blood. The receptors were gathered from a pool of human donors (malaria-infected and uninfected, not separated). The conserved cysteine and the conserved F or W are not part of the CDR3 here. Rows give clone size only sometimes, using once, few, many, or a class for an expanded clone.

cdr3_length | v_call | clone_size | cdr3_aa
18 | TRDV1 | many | ALGELESLGDGGVIDKLI
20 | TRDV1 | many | ALGELRRYWGIRYPNTDKLI
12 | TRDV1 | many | ALERTGGPDKLI
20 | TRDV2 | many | ACDTVETGGYHPRSGTDKLI
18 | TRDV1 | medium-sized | ALGLEVGYWGLTYTDKLI
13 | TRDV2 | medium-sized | ACDTLGDQSDKLI
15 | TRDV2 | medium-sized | ACDPVSSLGNTDKLI
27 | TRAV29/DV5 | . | AASSGSFPIPYWGISVLWNCKYTDKLI
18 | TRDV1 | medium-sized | ALGEPATQVVMAYTDKLI
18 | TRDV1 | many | ALGETLRRITRRWGIKLI
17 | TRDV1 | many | ALGELYPRQLGEPSKLI
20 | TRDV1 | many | ALGAPRSPDTRLVPYTDKLI
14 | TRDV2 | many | ACDGLGDSMTDKLI
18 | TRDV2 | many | ACDTVLGDKGSWDTRQMF
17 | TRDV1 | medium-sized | ALGEPPGVIPQYADKLI
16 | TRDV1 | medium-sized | ALGELQLGDILTAQLF
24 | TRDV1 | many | ALGEFRRRAPGTGGHKETHTDKLI
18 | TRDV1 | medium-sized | ALGELTSWGICPYTDKLI
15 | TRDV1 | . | ALGEQSRYSFTDKLI
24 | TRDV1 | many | ALGVISTSYRFLGDKGLAYTDKLI
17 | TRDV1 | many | ALGEPSPLFPPYTDKLI
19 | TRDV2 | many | ACDTGILGDMGSWDTRQMF
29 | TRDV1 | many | ALGDHFLPHIRVLPTGGYDSPVKYTDKLI
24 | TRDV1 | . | ALGDQAVGFQSSSTGGYRPPNKLI
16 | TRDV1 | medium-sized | ALGELPWGINRIDKLI
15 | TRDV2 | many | ACDYVSYGTSTDKLI
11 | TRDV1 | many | ALGELSLDKLI
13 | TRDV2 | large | ACVELGDREDKLI
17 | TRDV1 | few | ALGERTYWGYRRADKLI
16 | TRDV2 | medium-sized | ACDSLYSEGIYTDKLI
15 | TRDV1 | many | ALGGGVLHLPGGKLI
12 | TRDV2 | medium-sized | ACDTVGILDKLI
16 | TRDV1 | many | ALGGLLRPHRYTDKLI
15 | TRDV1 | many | ALGESNSGILSDKLI
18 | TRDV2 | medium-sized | ACDSGYWGIRGENTDKLI
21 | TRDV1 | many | ALGDRPSFYVLVSLLYTDKLI
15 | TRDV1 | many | ALGSNLFHVKTDKLI
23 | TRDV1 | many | ALGEGRARTFLRKWGNVYTDKLI
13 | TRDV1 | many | ALGELSTTGHKLI
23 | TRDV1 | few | ALGAPTGREILGDTPILYTDKLI
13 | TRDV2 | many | ACDIAGINTDKLI
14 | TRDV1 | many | ALGERTRGWTDKLI